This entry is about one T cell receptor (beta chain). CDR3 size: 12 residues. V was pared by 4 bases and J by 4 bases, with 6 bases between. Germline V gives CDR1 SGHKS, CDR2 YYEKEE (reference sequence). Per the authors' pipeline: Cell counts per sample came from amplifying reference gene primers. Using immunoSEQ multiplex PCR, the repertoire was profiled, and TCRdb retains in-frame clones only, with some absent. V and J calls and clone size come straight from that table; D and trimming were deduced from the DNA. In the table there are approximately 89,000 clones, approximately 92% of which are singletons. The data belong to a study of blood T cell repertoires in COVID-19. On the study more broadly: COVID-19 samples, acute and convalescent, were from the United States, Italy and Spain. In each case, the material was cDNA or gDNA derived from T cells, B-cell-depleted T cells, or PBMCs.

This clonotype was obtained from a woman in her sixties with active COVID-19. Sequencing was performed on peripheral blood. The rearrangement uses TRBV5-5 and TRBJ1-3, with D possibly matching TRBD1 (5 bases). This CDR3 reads CASSRQGNTIYF. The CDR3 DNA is TGTGCCAGCAGCCGACAGGGAAACACCATATATTTT.